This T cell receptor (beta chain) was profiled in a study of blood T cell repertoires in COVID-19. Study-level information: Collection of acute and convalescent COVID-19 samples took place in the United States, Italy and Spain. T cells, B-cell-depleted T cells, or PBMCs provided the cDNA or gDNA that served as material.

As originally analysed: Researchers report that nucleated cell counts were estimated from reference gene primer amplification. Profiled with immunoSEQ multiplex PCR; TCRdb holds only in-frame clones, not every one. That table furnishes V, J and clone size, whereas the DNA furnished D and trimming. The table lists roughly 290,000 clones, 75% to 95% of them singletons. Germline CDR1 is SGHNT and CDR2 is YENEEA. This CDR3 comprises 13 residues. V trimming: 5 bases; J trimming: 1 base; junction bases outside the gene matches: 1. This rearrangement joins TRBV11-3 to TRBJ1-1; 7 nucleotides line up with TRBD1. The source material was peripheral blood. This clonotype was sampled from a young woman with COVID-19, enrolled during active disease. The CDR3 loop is CASSQGGNTEAFF. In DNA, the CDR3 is TGTGCCAGCAGCCAGGGGGGGAACACTGAAGCTTTCTTT.